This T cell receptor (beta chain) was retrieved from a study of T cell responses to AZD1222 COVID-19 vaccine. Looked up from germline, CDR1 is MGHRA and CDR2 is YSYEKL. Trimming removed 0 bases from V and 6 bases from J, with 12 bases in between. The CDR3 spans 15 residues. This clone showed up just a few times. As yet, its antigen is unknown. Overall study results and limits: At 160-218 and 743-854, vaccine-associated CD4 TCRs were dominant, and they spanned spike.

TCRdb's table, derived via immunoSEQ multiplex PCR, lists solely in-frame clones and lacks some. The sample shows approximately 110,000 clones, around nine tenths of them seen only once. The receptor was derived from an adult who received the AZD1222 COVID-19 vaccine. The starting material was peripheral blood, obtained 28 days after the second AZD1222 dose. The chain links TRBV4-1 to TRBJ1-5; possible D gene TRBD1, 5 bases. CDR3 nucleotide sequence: TGCGCCAGCAGCCAAGATCGGGGGGAGTTTCAGCCCCAGCATTTT. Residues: CASSQDRGEFQPQHF.